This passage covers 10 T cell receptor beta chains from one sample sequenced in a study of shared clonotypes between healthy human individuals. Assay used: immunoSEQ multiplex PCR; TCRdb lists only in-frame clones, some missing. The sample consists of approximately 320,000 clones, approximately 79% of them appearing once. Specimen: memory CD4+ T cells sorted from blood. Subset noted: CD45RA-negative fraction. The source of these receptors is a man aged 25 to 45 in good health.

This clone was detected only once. The CDR3 DNA sequence: TGTGCCAGCAGCGCCTATGGGACCGGGGAGCTGTTTTTT. This translates into CASSAYGTGELFF. This chain connects TRBV7-7 to TRBJ2-2; D is uncertain. This CDR3 region has 13 residues. From germline, CDR1 is SSHAT and CDR2 FNYEAQ (reference sequence). Trimming stripped 5 bases from V and 5 bases from J, with 9 bases between. The complete variable domain, with remaining parts taken from reference TRBV7-7 and TRBJ2-2, reads GAGVSQSPRYKVTKRGQDVTLRCDPISSHATLYWYQQALGQGPEFLTYFNYEAQPDKSGLPSDRFSAERPEGSISTLTIQRTEQRDSAMYRCASSAYGTGELFFGEGSRLTVL.

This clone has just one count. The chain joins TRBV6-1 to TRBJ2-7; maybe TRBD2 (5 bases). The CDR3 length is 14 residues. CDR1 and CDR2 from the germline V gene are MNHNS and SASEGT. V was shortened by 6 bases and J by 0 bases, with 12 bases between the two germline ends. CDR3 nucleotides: TGTGCCAGCAGCGCGACGGGGAGCTCCTACGAGCAGTACTTC. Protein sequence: CASSATGSSYEQYF.

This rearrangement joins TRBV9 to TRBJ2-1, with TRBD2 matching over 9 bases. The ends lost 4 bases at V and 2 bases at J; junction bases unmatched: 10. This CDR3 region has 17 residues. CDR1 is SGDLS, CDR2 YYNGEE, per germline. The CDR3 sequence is CASSLGASGTAYNEQFF. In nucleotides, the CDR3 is TGTGCCAGCAGCCTCGGGGCTAGCGGGACCGCCTACAATGAGCAGTTCTTC.

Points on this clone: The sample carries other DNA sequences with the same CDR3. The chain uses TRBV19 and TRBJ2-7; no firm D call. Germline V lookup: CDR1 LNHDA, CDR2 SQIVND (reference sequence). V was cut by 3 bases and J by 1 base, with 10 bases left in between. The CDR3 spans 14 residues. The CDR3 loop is CASSIGLSSYEQYF. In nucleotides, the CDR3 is TGTGCCAGTAGTATTGGTCTCTCATCCTACGAGCAGTACTTC. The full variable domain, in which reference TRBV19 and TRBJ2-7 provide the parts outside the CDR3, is DGGITQSPKYLFRKEGQNVTLSCEQNLNHDAMYWYRQDPGQGLRLIYYSQIVNDFQKGDIAEGYSVSREKKESFPLTVTSAQKNPTAFYLCASSIGLSSYEQYFGPGTRLTVT.

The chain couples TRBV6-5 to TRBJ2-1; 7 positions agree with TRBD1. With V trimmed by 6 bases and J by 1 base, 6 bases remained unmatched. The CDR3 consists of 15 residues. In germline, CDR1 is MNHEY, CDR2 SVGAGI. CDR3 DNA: TGTGCCAGCAGGGTTCGGGACAGTTCCTACAATGAGCAGTTCTTC. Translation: CASRVRDSSYNEQFF.

The CDR3, as DNA: TGTGCCGGATCGGGACTAGCGGGGCCCTACGAGCAGTACTTC. This sequence encodes CAGSGLAGPYEQYF. The chain recombines TRBV2 with TRBJ2-7, with 13 bases identical to TRBD2. J gave up 2 bases and V 11 bases, and 6 bases lay outside the gene matches. Germline values: CDR1 SNHLY, CDR2 FYNNEI. CDR3 length: 14 residues.

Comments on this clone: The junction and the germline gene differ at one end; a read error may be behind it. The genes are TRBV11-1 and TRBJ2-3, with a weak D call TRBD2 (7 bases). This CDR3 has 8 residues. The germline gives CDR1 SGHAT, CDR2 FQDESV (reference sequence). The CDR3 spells CASEGGDF. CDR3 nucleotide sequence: TGTGCCAGCGAAGGGGGGGATTTT.

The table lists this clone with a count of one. CDR3 nucleotides: TGCGCCAGCAGTGAGGTAACGAAACTAGCGACAGATACGCAGTATTTT. This gives the protein CASSEVTKLATDTQYF. The chain couples TRBV10-1 to TRBJ2-3; the match to TRBD2 covers 7 bases. The V segment lost 2 bases and the J segment 3 bases; nucleotides outside the gene matches: 8. The length of the CDR3 is 16 residues. The germline gives CDR1 WNHNN, CDR2 SYGVQD (reference sequence).

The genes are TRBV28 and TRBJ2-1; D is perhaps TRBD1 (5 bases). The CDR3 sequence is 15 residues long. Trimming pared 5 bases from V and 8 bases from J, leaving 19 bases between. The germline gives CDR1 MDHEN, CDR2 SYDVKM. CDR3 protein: CASSGQANRGDEQFF. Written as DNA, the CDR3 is TGTGCCAGCAGTGGACAAGCTAATAGGGGTGATGAGCAGTTCTTC.

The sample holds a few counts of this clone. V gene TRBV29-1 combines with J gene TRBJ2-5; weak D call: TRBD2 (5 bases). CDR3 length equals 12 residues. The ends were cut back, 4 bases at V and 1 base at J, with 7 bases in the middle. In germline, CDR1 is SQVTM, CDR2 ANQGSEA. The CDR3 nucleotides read TGCAGCGTTGGACTACCCCAAGAGACCCAGTACTTC. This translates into CSVGLPQETQYF.